Listed below are T cell receptor beta chains from one sample, sequenced in a study of blood T cell repertoires in COVID-19. Profiling relied on immunoSEQ multiplex PCR, and the TCRdb table lists in-frame clones only, not all of them. The data show about 370,000 clones, with 80% to 90% seen just once and 1% held by the top ten. Sequencing was carried out using PBMCs or T cells enriched from blood (not recorded which). Receptors were obtained from a man between 18 and 29 years old who had recovered from COVID-19. CDR3s include the opening cysteine and the closing phenylalanine or tryptophan. D genes are given only for firm matches. Clone size is stated in some rows and not others, as once, few, many or a class when expanded.

d_call	v_call	clone_size	j_call	cdr3_nt	cdr3_aa
NA	TRBV2	once	TRBJ1-3	TGTGCCAGCACCCCCAGAAACACCATATATTTT	CASTPRNTIYF
NA	TRBV10-3	NA	TRBJ1-5	TGTGCCACCGGGGGGCAATCGACGGGAGGCCAGCCCCAGCATTTT	CATGGQSTGGQPQHF
NA	TRBV18	NA	TRBJ2-1	TGTGCCAGCTCTCGGACAGTCAGCTCCTACAATGAGCAGTTCTTC	CASSRTVSSYNEQFF
NA	TRBV30	NA	TRBJ1-5	TGTGCCTGGAGCCGGACAGAAACCAATCAGCCCCAGCATTTT	CAWSRTETNQPQHF
NA	TRBV3-1/TRBV3-2	few	TRBJ1-4	TGTGCCAGCAGCCGGGCAGACAGTGGGAAAAAACTGTTTTTT	CASSRADSGKKLFF
NA	TRBV7-9	once	TRBJ2-2	TGTGCCAGCAGCTTCGGCGGAATTAACGGGGAGCTGTTTTTT	CASSFGGINGELFF
NA	TRBV3-1/TRBV3-2	NA	TRBJ2-5	TGTGCCAGCAGCCAAGAAACCGGGCGGGCCCAGTACTTC	CASSQETGRAQYF
NA	TRBV7-9	NA	TRBJ2-1	TGTGCCAGCAGCTTAAGGGGGACATCCTACAATGAGCAGTTCTTC	CASSLRGTSYNEQFF
NA	TRBV3-1/TRBV3-2	NA	TRBJ2-7	TGTGCCAGCAGTCGCGGAGGGGGGGTCTACGAGCAGTACTTC	CASSRGGGVYEQYF
NA	TRBV6-5	NA	TRBJ1-1	TGTGCCAGCACCCGGGGGGGGGCCTCTGAAGCTTTCTTT	CASTRGGASEAFF
NA	TRBV7-2	few	TRBJ1-2	TGTGCCAGCAGCCTCTTCGACAGTGCCTATGGCTACACCTTC	CASSLFDSAYGYTF
NA	TRBV18	NA	TRBJ2-3	TGTGCCAGCTCACCCACGTCGACAGTATTGTCGACAGATACGCAGTATTTT	CASSPTSTVLSTDTQYF
NA	TRBV7-2	NA	TRBJ2-2	TGTGCCAGCAGCTTCTCAGGGGTCACCGGGGAGCTGTTTTTT	CASSFSGVTGELFF
NA	TRBV10-3	NA	TRBJ2-3	TGTGCCATCAGTGAGTCACGGGGTCCGACAGATACGCAGTATTTT	CAISESRGPTDTQYF
NA	TRBV18	once	TRBJ1-1	TGTGCCAGCTCTCCCGACTTACAGGCTAGTGAAGCTTTCTTT	CASSPDLQASEAFF
NA	TRBV10-3	NA	TRBJ2-2	TGTGCCATCAATTACGGAGCGAACACCGGGGAGCTGTTTTTT	CAINYGANTGELFF
NA	TRBV6-5	NA	TRBJ1-6	TGTGCCAGCAGTTCTACAGGTTTCTTTGGATCACCCCTCCACTTT	CASSSTGFFGSPLHF
TRBD1	TRBV18	NA	TRBJ1-6	TGTGCCAGCTCACCCCCTCGACAGGGCCAGGATTCACCCCTCCACTTT	CASSPPRQGQDSPLHF
NA	TRBV11-2	NA	TRBJ1-5	TGTGCCAGCAGCTTAGAGGGCTATCAGCCCCAGCATTTT	CASSLEGYQPQHF
NA	TRBV30	NA	TRBJ1-1	TGTGCCTGGAGTCGCCGCGGGAACACTGAAGCTTTCTTT	CAWSRRGNTEAFF
NA	TRBV15	NA	TRBJ2-2	TGTGCCACCAGCAAAAGACTGAACACCGGGGAGCTGTTTTTT	CATSKRLNTGELFF
NA	TRBV12-3/TRBV12-4	NA	TRBJ2-7	TGTGCCAGCAGCCGACGGGGGTCCTACGAGCAGTACTTC	CASSRRGSYEQYF
NA	TRBV7-9	NA	TRBJ1-2	TGTGCCAGCAGCTTAGGGCAGGGTAACTATGGCTACACCTTC	CASSLGQGNYGYTF
NA	TRBV12-3/TRBV12-4	NA	TRBJ2-1	TGTGCCAGCAGTTTAGGGGGCAGCAATGAGCAGTTCTTC	CASSLGGSNEQFF
TRBD2	TRBV6-4	NA	TRBJ2-3	TGTGCCAGCAGCCCTACGCGAGCGGGATTCGCAGATACGCAGTATTTT	CASSPTRAGFADTQYF
TRBD1	TRBV3-1/TRBV3-2	NA	TRBJ1-3	TGTGCCAGCAGACCACAGGGGTTCGCTGGAAACACCATATATTTT	CASRPQGFAGNTIYF
TRBD1	TRBV7-7	NA	TRBJ1-2	TGTGCCAGCAGCCCGCTTACAGGGGTAGACTATGGCTACACCTTC	CASSPLTGVDYGYTF
TRBD1	TRBV30	NA	TRBJ1-5	TGTGCCTGGGACAGGGGTCTCAATCAGCCCCAGCATTTT	CAWDRGLNQPQHF
TRBD1	TRBV5-1	NA	TRBJ2-3	TGCGCCAGCGCCGAGGGGGCAGGCACAGATACGCAGTATTTT	CASAEGAGTDTQYF
NA	TRBV12-3/TRBV12-4	NA	TRBJ2-1	TGTGCCAGCAGGGCACAAGGCGGCAATGAGCAGTTCTTC	CASRAQGGNEQFF
NA	TRBV7-2	NA	TRBJ2-3	TGTGCCAGCAGCCAGGCGGGCGATACGCAGTATTTT	CASSQAGDTQYF
TRBD2	TRBV29-1	NA	TRBJ2-5	TGCAGCGTTGAAGATCCGCGGGAGGGCGGGGAGACCCAGTACTTC	CSVEDPREGGETQYF
TRBD1	TRBV6-2/TRBV6-3	NA	TRBJ2-7	TGTGCCAGCAGTCGGTATGGGACAGGGTCGTTTGAGCAGTACTTC	CASSRYGTGSFEQYF
TRBD2	TRBV19	NA	TRBJ2-2	TGTGCCAGTAGTAGATACCCAACTAGCGGGAGTATCGCCGGGGAGCTGTTTTTT	CASSRYPTSGSIAGELFF
TRBD1	TRBV12-3/TRBV12-4	NA	TRBJ1-2	TGTGCCACCGACAGGGTGTTTAAGTATGGCTACACCTTC	CATDRVFKYGYTF
NA	TRBV19	NA	TRBJ2-4	TGTGCCAGTAGTATAGCCGGTCATGAGTACTTC	CASSIAGHEYF
NA	TRBV28	NA	TRBJ2-2	TGTGCCAGCAGTATCACCGGGACAGGGGAGCTGTTTTTT	CASSITGTGELFF
TRBD1	TRBV18	NA	TRBJ1-5	TGTGCCAGCTCACCAATGGGCCCGGGACAGGGTCGACAGCCCCAGCATTTT	CASSPMGPGQGRQPQHF
NA	TRBV27	NA	TRBJ2-3	TGTGCCAGCAGTTTGGCTAGCTTCGCAGATACGCAGTATTTT	CASSLASFADTQYF
TRBD1	TRBV30	NA	TRBJ1-5	TGTGCCTGGGGGACAGGGGATTTTGATCAGCCCCAGCATTTT	CAWGTGDFDQPQHF
TRBD2	TRBV7-9	NA	TRBJ2-1	TGTGCCAGCAGCCGGACTAGCGGGAGGGCCGGTGAGCAGTTCTTC	CASSRTSGRAGEQFF
NA	TRBV7-6	NA	TRBJ1-2	TGTGCCAGCAGCCCCCTCGTAGCGGGTAACTATGGCTACACCTTC	CASSPLVAGNYGYTF
NA	TRBV12-3/TRBV12-4	NA	TRBJ2-1	TGTGCCAGCAGTCCCGAGGGGGTTGAGCAGTTCTTC	CASSPEGVEQFF
NA	TRBV3-1/TRBV3-2	NA	TRBJ2-7	TGTGCCAGCAGCCAAGGGGGCAGGTTCTACGAGCAGTACTTC	CASSQGGRFYEQYF
TRBD2	TRBV6-2/TRBV6-3	NA	TRBJ2-7	TGTGCCAGCAGTAAACGACTAGCGGGGGGGAGTTACTCCTACGAGCAGTACTTC	CASSKRLAGGSYSYEQYF
TRBD1	TRBV14	NA	TRBJ2-5	TGTGCCAGCAGCCCCAGACAGGGCAGGGAGACCCAGTACTTC	CASSPRQGRETQYF
NA	TRBV19	NA	TRBJ1-1	TGTGCCAGTAACTCACGGGGTACTGAAGCTTTCTTT	CASNSRGTEAFF
TRBD1	TRBV2	NA	TRBJ2-3	TGTGCCAGCAGCATCCAGGGGGTACGCACAGATACGCAGTATTTT	CASSIQGVRTDTQYF
TRBD2	TRBV5-5	NA	TRBJ2-1	TGTGCCAGCAGCTTCGTAGCGGGGGCGGGGGAGCAGTTCTTC	CASSFVAGAGEQFF
TRBD1	TRBV9	few	TRBJ1-5	TGTGCCAGCAGCGTAGATTCGGGGACAGGGGGCAATCAGCCCCAGCATTTT	CASSVDSGTGGNQPQHF